Listed below are T cell receptor beta chains from one sample, sequenced in a study of blood T cells in healthy people across ages. In TCRdb, the 5' RACE reads were re-called with MiXCR into one record per CDR3 protein. The table records 650,000 to 1,000,000 distinct CDR3 sequences, 36% of them present only once. Sequences were obtained from blood. Receptors originate from a young man in good health. CDR3s include the opening cysteine and the closing phenylalanine or tryptophan. D genes are given only for firm matches. Clone size is stated in some rows and not others, as once, few, many or a class when expanded.

TRBD1 | TRBJ2-7 | few | TRBV20-1 | TGCAGTGCTAGACGACAGGGGTACTACGAGCAGTACTTC | CSARRQGYYEQYF
NA | TRBJ2-5 | many | TRBV10-3 | TGTGCCATCAGTGAGTCTCAGGGTTATGAGACCCAGTACTTC | CAISESQGYETQYF
NA | TRBJ2-4 | NA | TRBV28 | TGTGCCAGCAGTTCCCTCCCCGGACAGATTGTAGCCAAAAACATTCAGTACTTC | CASSSLPGQIVAKNIQYF
NA | TRBJ1-2 | few | TRBV20-1 | TGCAGTGCTAGAGAGGGGGGGGGACATCGGGGCTACACCTTC | CSAREGGGHRGYTF
NA | TRBJ2-6 | many | TRBV20-1 | TGCAGTGCTAGAGTACAGCTCGACTCTGGGGCCAACGTCCTGACTTTC | CSARVQLDSGANVLTF
NA | TRBJ2-7 | NA | TRBV4-3 | TGCGCCAGCAGCCAAGGCAAAGGAGGCTACGGGCAGTACTTC | CASSQGKGGYGQYF
TRBD2 | TRBJ2-5 | NA | TRBV12-3/TRBV12-4 | TGTGCCAGCAGTTTGTATACTAGCGGGGCTGAGAAAGAGACCCAGTACTTC | CASSLYTSGAEKETQYF
NA | TRBJ2-3 | few | TRBV6-6 | TGTGCCAGCAGTTACCCCCGAGGGGGGGTGACAGATACGCAGTATTTT | CASSYPRGGVTDTQYF
NA | TRBJ1-1 | NA | TRBV20-1 | TGCAGTGCTAGAGACCTCCGAACTACGAACACTGAAGCTTTCTTT | CSARDLRTTNTEAFF
TRBD2 | TRBJ2-3 | NA | TRBV6-2/TRBV6-3 | TGTGCCAGCAGTTACACACAGACTAGCACAGATGCGCAGTATTTT | CASSYTQTSTDAQYF
NA | TRBJ2-4 | few | TRBV7-2 | TGTGCCAGCAGCTTAACCTTCGGACACTTAGCCAAAAACATTCAGTACTTC | CASSLTFGHLAKNIQYF
NA | TRBJ2-4 | once | TRBV20-1 | TGCAGTGCCAGTCGTCTGGGGCTTCAGGAAAACATTCAGTACTTC | CSASRLGLQENIQYF
NA | TRBJ2-1 | NA | TRBV7-8 | TGTGCCAGCATTCTCTTGGCGGGCTCCTACAATGAGCAGTTCTTC | CASILLAGSYNEQFF
NA | TRBJ2-7 | many | TRBV6-2/TRBV6-3 | TGTGCCAGCAGTTACGAGGTCAGCTACGAGCAGTACTTC | CASSYEVSYEQYF
NA | TRBJ2-2 | few | TRBV4-1 | TGCGCCAGCAGCCAAGATCCCTCCGGGACCCTGTTTTTT | CASSQDPSGTLFF
NA | TRBJ1-5 | few | TRBV12-3/TRBV12-4 | TGTGCCAGCAGTTTCTTGACCGAGAATCAGCCCCAGCATTTT | CASSFLTENQPQHF
NA | TRBJ1-5 | NA | TRBV10-3 | TGTGCCATCAGTGAAAACGGCCCCAATCAGCCCCAGCATTTT | CAISENGPNQPQHF
NA | TRBJ1-2 | once | TRBV12-3/TRBV12-4 | TGTGCCAGCAGTGTGCAGGCTGGGAATGGCTACACCTTC | CASSVQAGNGYTF